The clone carrying this T cell receptor beta chain was detected only a few times. The data were taken from a study of early T cells in non-severe SARS-CoV-2 infection. TCRdb re-derived calls from the 5' RACE reads in MiXCR, one entry per CDR3 protein. The sample lists around 27,000 distinct CDR3 sequences; about 10% were seen once. Deletions cut 5 bases from V and 1 base from J, with 12 bases between. This CDR3 spans 14 amino acids. Germline lookup yields CDR1 GTSNPN and CDR2 SVGIG (reference sequence). The sequenced sample was whole blood. This rearrangement joins TRBV30 to TRBJ1-3; D perhaps matches TRBD1 (6 bases). This clonotype was obtained from an adult who was a healthcare worker with PCR-confirmed SARS-CoV-2 infection or an uninfected control (not recorded which). In nucleotides, the CDR3 is TGTGCCTGGTTACAGGGACGATCTGGAAACACCATATATTTT. It is translated as CAWLQGRSGNTIYF.